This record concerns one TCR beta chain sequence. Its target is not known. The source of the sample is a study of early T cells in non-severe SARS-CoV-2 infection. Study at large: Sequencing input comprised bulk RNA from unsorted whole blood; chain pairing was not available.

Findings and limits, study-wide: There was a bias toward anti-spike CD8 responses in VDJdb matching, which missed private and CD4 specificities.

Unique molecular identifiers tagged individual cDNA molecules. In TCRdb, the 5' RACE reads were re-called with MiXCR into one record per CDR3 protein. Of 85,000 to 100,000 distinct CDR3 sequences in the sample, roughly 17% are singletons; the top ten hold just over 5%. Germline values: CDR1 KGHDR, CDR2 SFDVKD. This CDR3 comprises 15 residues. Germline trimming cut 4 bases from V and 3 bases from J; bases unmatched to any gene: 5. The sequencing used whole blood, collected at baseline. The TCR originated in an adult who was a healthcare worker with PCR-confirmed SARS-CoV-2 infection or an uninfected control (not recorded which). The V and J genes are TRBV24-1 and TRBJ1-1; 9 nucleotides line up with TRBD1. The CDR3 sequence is CATSEGTGPYTEAFF. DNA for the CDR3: TGTGCCACCAGTGAGGGGACAGGGCCCTACACTGAAGCTTTCTTT.